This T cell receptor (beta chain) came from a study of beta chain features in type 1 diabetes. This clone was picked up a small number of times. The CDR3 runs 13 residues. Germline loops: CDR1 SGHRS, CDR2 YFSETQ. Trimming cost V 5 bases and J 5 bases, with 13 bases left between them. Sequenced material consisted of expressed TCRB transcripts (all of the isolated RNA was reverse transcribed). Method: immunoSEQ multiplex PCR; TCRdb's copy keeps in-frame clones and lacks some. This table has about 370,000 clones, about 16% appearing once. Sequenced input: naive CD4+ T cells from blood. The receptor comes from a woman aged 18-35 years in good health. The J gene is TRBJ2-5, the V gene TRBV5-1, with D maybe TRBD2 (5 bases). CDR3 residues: CASRGSVLETQYF. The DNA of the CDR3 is TGCGCCAGCAGGGGGAGCGTCCTGGAGACCCAGTACTTC.